These 6 T cell receptor beta chains share one sample of origin, sequenced in a study of blood T cell repertoires in COVID-19. Sequencing used immunoSEQ multiplex PCR; TCRdb keeps in-frame clones, though not all of them. The sample gives about 140,000 clones, 80% to 85% of which show up once; 3% to 4.5% is in the top ten. Sequencing used peripheral blood. The receptors were sampled from a woman aged 55-75 years with acute or convalescent COVID-19.

V gene TRBV28 combines with J gene TRBJ2-1, with 9 bases matching TRBD2. The ends lost 6 bases at V and 8 bases at J; junction bases unmatched: 8. This CDR3 has 14 residues. Germline V lookup: CDR1 MDHEN, CDR2 SYDVKM. CDR3 sequence: CASRRAGGFDEQFF. For the CDR3, the DNA is TGTGCCAGCAGACGAGCGGGAGGTTTCGATGAGCAGTTCTTC.

The chain has TRBV3-1 (or the pseudogene TRBV3-2) and TRBJ2-1; the D is unclear. CDR3 size: 11 residues. V lost 3 bases, J lost 8 bases, and 5 bases lay in between. The germline CDR1 and CDR2 sequences are LGHDT and YNNKEL (reference sequence). CDR3 in DNA: TGTGCCAGCAGCCACGTCGATGAGCAGTTCTTC. Protein product: CASSHVDEQFF.

This chain connects TRBV7-2 to TRBJ1-2; D not certain. The CDR3 runs 11 residues. V lost 4 bases and J 8 bases, leaving 8 bases between the germline ends. Germline V gene sequence: CDR1 SGHTA, CDR2 FQGNSA. CDR3 coding DNA: TGTGCCAGCAGCTCCTCCCGGGGCTACACCTTC. Encoded protein: CASSSSRGYTF.

The rearrangement uses TRBV12-5 and TRBJ1-1, with a tentative D call TRBD1 (6 bases). The CDR3 has 13 amino acids. CDR1 LGHNT and CDR2 FRNRAP come from the germline V gene. V lost 0 bases and J 4 bases, leaving 6 bases between the germline ends. The CDR3 reads CASGLVQGTEAFF. The CDR3 nucleotides are TGTGCTAGTGGTTTGGTACAGGGCACTGAAGCTTTCTTT.

The chain is built from TRBV30 and TRBJ1-2, with a tentative D call TRBD1 (6 bases). The CDR3 totals 13 residues. The germline V gene has CDR1 GTSNPN and CDR2 SVGIG (reference sequence). V lost 0 bases, J lost 7 bases, and 12 bases lay in between. CDR3 amino acids: CAWSVQQGGGYTF. DNA of the CDR3: TGTGCCTGGAGTGTGCAACAGGGCGGTGGCTACACCTTC.

This sequence joins TRBV12-1 and TRBJ2-4; the table names TRBD2, a call not compared with the DNA. TRBV12-1 is designated a pseudogene. CDR3 length: 18 amino acids. In DNA, the CDR3 is TGTGCCAGCAGCCATCTAGGACTAGCGGACCTAGCCAAAAACATTCAGTACTTC. It encodes CASSHLGLADLAKNIQYF.